These 10 T cell receptor beta chains share one sample of origin, sequenced in a study of T cells in localized non-small cell lung cancer (TCRdb year 2020). Libraries came from the immunoSEQ multiplex PCR assay. TCRdb took over this immuneACCESS table, retaining in-frame rearrangements with V and J assigned. Such tables are incomplete; in checked studies, under half of the missing clones stem from an unresolved V gene, and the remainder is unexplained. Across this sample there are about 3,300 clones, with roughly 25% seen only once. The ten most abundant clones make up around 15% of the sample. Sequenced material: lung tumor tissue, taken before any cancer treatment. These receptors all come from a male donor aged 60 or over with stage I lung adenocarcinoma.

This clone came up a few times. The chain links TRBV9 to TRBJ2-4; TRBD1 matches at 8 bases. Trimming removed 3 bases from V and 3 bases from J; junction bases left unmatched: 5. The CDR3 sequence is 15 residues long. In germline, CDR1 is SGDLS, CDR2 YYNGEE. The CDR3 DNA reads as TGTGCCAGCAGCGCCGGACAGGGAGACAAAAACATTCAGTACTTC. It is translated as CASSAGQGDKNIQYF.

This chain joins TRBV9 and TRBJ2-1, with TRBD2 as a possible D gene (5 bases). This CDR3 spans 14 amino acids. From germline, CDR1 is SGDLS and CDR2 YYNGEE. The ends were cut back, 0 bases at V and 8 bases at J, with 12 bases in the middle. The DNA of the CDR3 is TGTGCCAGCAGCGTAGGCGTAACGGAGGATGAGCAGTTCTTC. This translates into CASSVGVTEDEQFF.

The V and J genes are TRBV29-1 and TRBJ2-1; 11 bases line up with TRBD2. With 8 bases clipped from V and 4 bases from J, the junction kept 7 bases outside the gene matches. The germline gives CDR1 SQVTM, CDR2 ANQGSEA. The CDR3 is 14 residues long. As DNA, the CDR3 is TGCAGCCATAGCGGGGGGGGTAATTACAATGAGCAGTTCTTC. Its protein product is CSHSGGGNYNEQFF.

The V call is TRBV5-1, the J call TRBJ1-6; no definite D call. The germline V gene has CDR1 SGHRS and CDR2 YFSETQ. The CDR3 consists of 15 residues. Trimming stripped 4 bases from V and 7 bases from J, with 15 bases between. The DNA of the CDR3 is TGCGCCAGCAGCCTCGTTTTTGGTTACAATTCACCCCTCCACTTT. Translating it yields CASSLVFGYNSPLHF. Supplemented by reference TRBV5-1 and TRBJ1-6, the full variable domain reads KAGVTQTPRYLIKTRGQQVTLSCSPISGHRSVSWYQQTPGQGLQFLFEYFSETQRNKGNFPGRFSGRQFSNSRSEMNVSTLELGDSALYLCASSLVFGYNSPLHFGNGTRLTVT.

This chain connects TRBV29-1 to TRBJ2-7; D uncertain. V lost 0 bases and J lost 0, with 6 bases in between. The CDR3 is 13 amino acids. CDR1 SQVTM and CDR2 ANQGSEA come from the germline V gene. The CDR3 coding sequence is TGCAGCGTTGAAGAGCGGAGCTCCTACGAGCAGTACTTC. Protein: CSVEERSSYEQYF.

This clone was counted only a few times. Here the CDR3 DNA reads TGTGCCAGCAGACGACGATCGGACAGCCAAGAGACCCAGTACTTC. Translated, it gives CASRRRSDSQETQYF. The chain employs TRBV11-3 and TRBJ2-5; a possible D gene is TRBD1 (6 bases). The germline gives CDR1 SGHNT, CDR2 YENEEA. The CDR3 has 15 residues. Trimming left V 6 bases short and J 1 base short, with 15 bases between.

In this sample, this clone turned up a few times. The gene calls are TRBV9 and TRBJ2-2; D possibly corresponds to TRBD1 (5 bases). The V and J ends lost 0 bases and 5 bases respectively, with 11 bases between them. The CDR3 sequence is 15 residues long. The germline gives CDR1 SGDLS, CDR2 YYNGEE. CDR3 DNA sequence: TGTGCCAGCAGCGTAGAATCAGGGTGGACCGGGGAGCTGTTTTTT. It encodes CASSVESGWTGELFF.

This clone qualifies as medium-sized. This rearrangement joins TRBV9 to TRBJ2-7, with 10 bases fitting TRBD2. Trimming at V came to 0 bases and at J to 3 bases, leaving 3 bases not matched to a gene. CDR1 is SGDLS, CDR2 YYNGEE, per germline. CDR3 length: 15 residues. The CDR3 is CASSVGSSGGYEQYF. In DNA form, the CDR3 reads TGTGCCAGCAGCGTAGGGTCTAGCGGGGGCTACGAGCAGTACTTC.

V and J are TRBV27 and TRBJ1-4; TRBD1 might be the D (5 bases). Trimming shortened V by 6 bases and J by 8 bases, and 19 bases separated the two germline ends. Germline CDR1 MNHEY, CDR2 SMNVEV (reference sequence). The length of the CDR3 is 15 residues. The CDR3, as DNA: TGTGCCAGCAGCTTACGGGGGAGGCTAACGGAAAAACTGTTTTTT. It translates to CASSLRGRLTEKLFF.

This clone was picked up a small number of times. V usage is TRBV19 and J usage is TRBJ1-1; weak D call: TRBD1 (5 bases). Trimming left V 3 bases short and J 5 bases short, with 13 bases between. The CDR3 loop spans 14 amino acids. From germline, CDR1 is LNHDA and CDR2 SQIVND (reference sequence). CDR3 DNA sequence: TGTGCCAGTAGTATGAAGAGGAGGGGAACTGAAGCTTTCTTT. Translating gives CASSMKRRGTEAFF.